This TCR beta chain was sequenced for a study of identical twins. A universal primer site came from template switching; cDNA carried unique molecular identifiers. TCRdb analysed the 5' RACE reads with MiXCR anew, one entry per CDR3 protein. The sample records under 250,000 distinct CDR3 sequences, about 7.5% being singletons. In this sample, this clonotype turned up many times. What it recognizes is unknown. General study results and limits: Researchers caution that invariant MAIT and iNKT cells could partly confound zero-insertion analyses. Cord blood's abundant beta clonotypes had fewer insertions, unlike memory repertoires.

Everyone who donated was a healthy Caucasian. The same specimen was also included in a second study, on yellow fever vaccine responses in identical twins.

Sequencing was carried out using CD8+ T cells sorted from blood. The receptor comes from a woman aged 18 to 35 in good health.

The CDR3 here is CSARPRTSGSSEQFF. The CDR3 DNA is TGCAGTGCTAGACCCCGGACTAGCGGGAGCAGTGAGCAGTTCTTC. This chain connects TRBV20-1 to TRBJ2-1; TRBD2 agrees at 13 bases. Germline assignment: CDR1 DFQATT and CDR2 SNEGSKA (reference sequence). V gave up 2 bases and J gave up 9 bases; unmatched junction bases: 7. The CDR3 is 15 residues long.